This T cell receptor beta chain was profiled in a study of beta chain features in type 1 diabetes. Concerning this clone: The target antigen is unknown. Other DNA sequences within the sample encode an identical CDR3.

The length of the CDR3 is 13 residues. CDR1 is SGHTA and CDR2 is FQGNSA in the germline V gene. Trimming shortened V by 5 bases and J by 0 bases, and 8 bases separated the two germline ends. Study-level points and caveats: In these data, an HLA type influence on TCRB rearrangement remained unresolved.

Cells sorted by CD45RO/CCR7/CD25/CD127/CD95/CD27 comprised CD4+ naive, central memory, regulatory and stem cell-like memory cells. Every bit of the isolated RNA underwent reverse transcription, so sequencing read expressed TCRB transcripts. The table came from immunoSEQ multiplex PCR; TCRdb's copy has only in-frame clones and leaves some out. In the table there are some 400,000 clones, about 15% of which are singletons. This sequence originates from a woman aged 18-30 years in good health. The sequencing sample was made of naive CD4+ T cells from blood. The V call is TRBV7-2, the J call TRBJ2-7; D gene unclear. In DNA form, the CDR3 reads TGTGCCAGCAGCCCGCCCAGCTCCTACGAGCAGTACTTC. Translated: CASSPPSSYEQYF.